What follows describes a single T cell receptor beta chain. This sample stems from a study of cytomegalovirus exposure and HLA in healthy donors. Primers: 60 Vbeta forward and 13 Jbeta reverse. Sequencing was performed with immunoSEQ multiplex PCR; in TCRdb, only in-frame clones are kept and a portion is missing. The profile covers approximately 150,000 clones, with around 80% appearing a single time and roughly 1.4% taken by the ten largest. The sequenced material came from PBMCs. This sequence was found in a woman under 40 in good health and CMV-seropositive.

CDR3 nucleotides: TGTGCCAGCTCCCCCCGGTTTATTGCTGAAGCTTTCTTT. The encoded protein is CASSPRFIAEAFF. The chain links TRBV2 to TRBJ1-1; D is uncertain. The CDR3 extends over 13 amino acids. The germline V gene encodes CDR1 SNHLY and CDR2 FYNNEI. Trimming took 8 bases from V and 6 from J, leaving 16 bases between them.